The text below deals with one T cell receptor beta chain. Its target is unknown. The sample originates from a study of CD8 T cells in ankylosing spondylitis. Regarding the study as a whole: Previous work reported some of these motif variants in the synovial fluid and blood of reactive arthritis. Researchers reportedly found disease-linked clones significantly enriched in matched ankylosing spondylitis synovial fluid. Within ankylosing spondylitis blood, a TCR beta motif made up of eight highly homologous variants appeared to be characteristic.

The V gene's germline CDR1 is LGHNA and CDR2 YNFKEQ. The CDR3 is 16 amino acids. V lost 3 bases, J lost 2 bases, and 7 bases stayed unmatched. Quantitative molecular-barcoded 5'-RACE generated the TCR beta libraries. TCRdb recomputed calls from the 5' RACE reads with MiXCR, one row per CDR3 protein. The sample records about 540,000 distinct CDR3 sequences, roughly 13% being singletons. Specimen: blood, either unsorted or a sorted T cell fraction (not recorded which). The chain is built from TRBV4-2 and TRBJ2-3, with 8 bases lining up with TRBD2. The receptor was derived from a male donor with ankylosing spondylitis. CDR3 region: CASSHEFSGNTDTQYF. The CDR3 nucleotides are TGTGCCAGCAGCCATGAGTTTAGCGGGAACACAGATACGCAGTATTTT.